This T cell receptor (beta chain) originates from a study of T cells in Graves' hyperthyroidism and ophthalmopathy. Uncontrolled infections, other autoimmune diseases, pregnancy or lactation led to exclusion of patients. Clinical symptoms, serum thyroxine, TRAb, thyroid ultrasound and orbital computed tomography informed diagnoses. Fresh peripheral blood, roughly 9.8 ml of it, supplied the PBMCs. At least ten counts were recorded for this clonotype. What was amplified from RNA transcripts were TCR beta CDR3 regions. HTBI primers were the set used in a first-round RT-PCR of the TCR CDR3. TCRdb used MiXCR to reprocess the multiplex PCR reads, holding one entry per CDR3 protein. Found here are approximately 530,000 distinct CDR3 sequences, approximately 20% of them singletons; the top ten hold about 45%. The V end lost 6 bases, the J end lost 1 base, and 23 bases lay between the germline ends. Germline V CDR1 and CDR2: MNHEY, SMNVEV (reference sequence). CDR3 size: 18 residues.

Sequenced: blood. V gene TRBV27 combines with J gene TRBJ2-3; the D gene is possibly TRBD2 (6 bases). This clonotype was obtained from a man aged 35 to 55 with Graves' ophthalmopathy. The CDR3 DNA is TGTGCCAGCAGCCGAAACCCCCCCGGGACTCGCCGCACAGATACGCAGTATTTT. It yields the protein CASSRNPPGTRRTDTQYF.